Presented here are 28 T cell receptor beta chains from one specimen sequenced in a study of regulatory T cells in long-lasting Graves disease. For TCR beta, libraries came from iRepertoire HTBI primers and Arm-PCR of CDR3 regions. TCRdb re-called the multiplex PCR reads with MiXCR, one entry per CDR3 protein. The sample shows about 200,000 distinct CDR3 sequences, 15% to 20% of them seen only once. Time point in this sample: newly diagnosed GD, antithyroid drugs for less than 3 months. PBMCs provided the RNA from which the TCR library was made. The material was peripheral blood mononuclear cells (PBMCs), obtained at new diagnosis, from a patient treated with antithyroid drugs. These receptors were collected from a female donor with Graves disease.

V gene TRBV7-2 combines with J gene TRBJ2-5; 16 bases align to TRBD2. The germline CDR1 and CDR2 sequences are SGHTA and FQGNSA. The junction had 9 bases not matched to a gene; V was cut back by 6 bases and J by 5 bases. CDR3 length equals 17 residues. The CDR3 nucleotides read TGTGCCAGCAGTTTGGGACTAGCGGGAGGGGGCACGGAGACCCAGTACTTC. Amino acid sequence: CASSLGLAGGGTETQYF. Supplemented by reference TRBV7-2 and TRBJ2-5, the full variable domain reads GAGVSQSPSNKVTEKGKDVELRCDPISGHTALYWYRQSLGQGLEFLIYFQGNSAPDKSGLPSDRFSAERTGGSVSTLTIQRTQQEDSAVYLCASSLGLAGGGTETQYFGPGTRLLVL.

V is TRBV7-2 and J is TRBJ2-1, with TRBD1 matching over 8 bases. The end of the DNA is better explained by TRBJ2-5, so the J call may be wrong. The CDR3 loop spans 15 amino acids. The germline V gene encodes CDR1 SGHTA and CDR2 FQGNSA. The CDR3 DNA reads as TGTGCCAGCAGGCCCCGACAGGGGTGGCAAGAGACCCAGTACTTC. It codes for CASRPRQGWQETQYF.

This clonotype appeared many times. The genes are TRBV28 and TRBJ2-7; unclear D gene. V dropped 6 bases and J dropped 2 bases, with 11 bases sitting between them. Looked up from germline, CDR1 is MDHEN and CDR2 is SYDVKM. This CDR3 region has 13 residues. The CDR3 DNA sequence: TGTGCCAGCAGCCCCTTTGTCACCTACGAGCAGTACTTC. Translation: CASSPFVTYEQYF.

This clonotype was observed many times. Sequence at one end of the junction differs from germline and may be a read error. This chain uses TRBV7-7 with TRBJ2-1; a weak D match, TRBD2 (5 bases). Per the germline V gene, CDR1 is SSHAT and CDR2 is FNYEAQ (reference sequence). This CDR3 comprises 15 residues. CDR3 residues: CASSSQMAGRDEQFF. CDR3 DNA sequence: TGTGCTAGCAGCTCCCAAATGGCGGGTCGGGATGAGCAGTTCTTC.

This clonotype was recorded many times. This chain uses TRBV4-1 with TRBJ2-3; 11 bases fit TRBD2. J lost 1 base, V lost 4 bases, and 10 bases had no gene match. The CDR3 runs 18 residues. Per the germline V gene, CDR1 is MGHRA and CDR2 is YSYEKL. The CDR3 is CASSLIGTSGSRTDTQYF. CDR3 sequence (DNA): TGCGCCAGCAGCCTTATCGGGACTAGCGGTTCTCGCACAGATACGCAGTATTTT.

On this clonotype itself: Given a far larger clone just one base away, this is likely a sequencing read error. This chain joins TRBV6-1 and TRBJ2-1, with D possibly being TRBD2 (6 bases). Looked up from germline, CDR1 is MNHNS and CDR2 is SASEGT. The ends were cut back, 6 bases at V and 10 bases at J, with 25 bases in the middle. This CDR3 contains 16 residues. The CDR3: CASRESPGPRGGEQFF. CDR3 coding DNA: TGTGCCAGCAGAGAGTCCCCGGGGCCGCGGGGTGGGGAGCAGTTCTTC.

This clonotype came up many times. A read error may be the cause here, since a much bigger clone is one base away. The rearrangement uses TRBV6-2 or TRBV6-3 and TRBJ2-7, with D possibly TRBD2 on 5 matching bases. From germline, CDR1 is MNHEY and CDR2 SVGEGT. V lost 0 bases, J lost 3 bases, and 15 bases lay in between. There are 16 residues in the CDR3. The DNA for the CDR3 is TGTGCCAGCAGTTACTCGGTTCCCGGGAATAGCTACGAGCAGTACTTC. Its translation: CASSYSVPGNSYEQYF.

This clonotype was seen at least ten times. J is TRBJ2-7 and V is TRBV6-1; 9 bases agree with TRBD2. From germline, CDR1 is MNHNS and CDR2 SASEGT. This CDR3 contains 15 residues. V gave up 4 bases and J gave up 6 bases; unmatched junction bases: 10. This CDR3 is CASSGWASGIGEQYF. The CDR3 nucleotides are TGTGCCAGCAGTGGGTGGGCTAGCGGGATCGGCGAGCAGTACTTC.

The sample holds many counts of this clonotype. V is TRBV20-1 and J is TRBJ2-5; D gene ambiguous. The CDR3 is 12 amino acids. Trimming removed 5 bases at V and 2 bases at J, with 9 bases between. From germline, CDR1 is DFQATT and CDR2 SNEGSKA (reference sequence). The CDR3 DNA reads as TGCAGTGCTGGAAGCCCACAAGAGACCCAGTACTTC. It codes for CSAGSPQETQYF.

The chain couples TRBV6-2 or TRBV6-3 to TRBJ2-7, with 15 bases identical to TRBD2. V dropped 4 bases and J dropped 7; count of bases not matched to a gene: 2. This CDR3 is 14 amino acids long. The V gene's germline CDR1 is MNHEY and CDR2 SVGEGT. CDR3 bases: TGTGCCAGCAGTTGGACTAGCGGGAGGGAAGAGCAGTACTTC. Encoded protein: CASSWTSGREEQYF.

This clonotype has a count of ten or more. The V gene is TRBV27, the J gene TRBJ2-7; D remains unclear. The CDR3 has 13 amino acids. Germline values: CDR1 MNHEY, CDR2 SMNVEV (reference sequence). V was trimmed by 3 bases and J by 1 base, leaving 7 bases between them. CDR3: CASSFFGSYEQYF. In DNA, the CDR3 is TGTGCCAGCAGTTTCTTTGGATCCTACGAGCAGTACTTC.

This clonotype was detected ten times or more. This sequence joins TRBV7-9 and TRBJ1-4, with unresolved D. V was cut by 1 base and J by 3 bases, with 12 bases left in between. The CDR3 covers 16 residues. Germline V CDR1 and CDR2: SEHNR, FQNEAQ (reference sequence). DNA of the CDR3: TGTGCCAGCAGCTTAGGCCTTAATACGGCTAATGAAAAACTGTTTTTT. Its translation is CASSLGLNTANEKLFF.

This clonotype was seen repeatedly, ten times or more. The chain recombines TRBV6-2 or TRBV6-3 with TRBJ2-1, with 7 nucleotides matching TRBD2. Germline loops: CDR1 MNHEY, CDR2 SVGEGT. Losses at the gene ends were 7 bases for V and 8 bases for J; bases not matched to a gene: 14. CDR3 length: 15 residues. CDR3 DNA: TGTGCCAGCACCTCCTGGGAGCCGGGGGGAGATGAGCAGTTCTTC. This translates into CASTSWEPGGDEQFF.

The CDR3 is CASSQDTTSGTYNEQFF. CDR3 DNA: TGTGCCAGCAGCCAAGATACGACTAGCGGGACCTACAATGAGCAGTTCTTC. The chain joins TRBV4-2 to TRBJ2-1; 11 bases line up with TRBD2. Germline trimming cut 0 bases from V and 2 bases from J; bases unmatched to any gene: 3. This CDR3 has 17 amino acids. Germline CDR1 LGHNA, CDR2 YNFKEQ.

In its sample, this clonotype was seen many times. This could be a read error, since a much larger clone is one nucleotide away. The V and J genes are TRBV12-3 or TRBV12-4 and TRBJ1-2; D perhaps matches TRBD1 (6 bases). The CDR3 extends over 13 amino acids. The CDR3 region is CAGSRGQGIGYTF. CDR3 nucleotide sequence: TGTGCCGGCAGCCGTGGGCAGGGGATTGGCTACACCTTC.

This clonotype was counted ten times or more. V and J are TRBV28 and TRBJ2-1; D possibly corresponds to TRBD2 (5 bases). CDR3 length equals 12 residues. V was clipped by 8 bases and J by 1 base, with 6 bases between them. Germline V gene data show CDR1 as MDHEN and CDR2 as SYDVKM. CDR3 bases: TGTGCCAGCCGGGAATCCTACAATGAGCAGTTCTTC. It encodes CASRESYNEQFF.

This clonotype appeared many times. The rearrangement uses TRBV12-5 and TRBJ1-1; perhaps TRBD1 as D (5 bases). The CDR3 is 12 amino acids. The germline V gene has CDR1 LGHNT and CDR2 FRNRAP. The V end lost 5 bases, the J end lost 8 bases, and 12 bases lay between the germline ends. The CDR3 sequence: CASGPGTEEAFF. The CDR3 DNA reads TGTGCTAGTGGTCCCGGGACGGAAGAAGCTTTCTTT.

This clonotype has ten or more counts. V usage is TRBV7-9 and J usage is TRBJ2-6; D not resolved. The germline V gene has CDR1 SEHNR and CDR2 FQNEAQ (reference sequence). V was pared by 5 bases and J by 2 bases, with 25 bases between. There are 20 residues in the CDR3. The CDR3 region is CASSVRIQTPKSPGANVLTF. The CDR3 DNA reads as TGTGCCAGCAGCGTACGTATCCAGACGCCCAAATCCCCTGGGGCCAACGTCCTGACTTTC.

This clonotype came up many times. This rearrangement joins TRBV20-1 to TRBJ1-2; TRBD1 is a possible D gene (5 bases). This CDR3 spans 13 amino acids. CDR1 DFQATT and CDR2 SNEGSKA come from the germline V gene (reference sequence). With 6 bases removed from V and 2 bases from J, the gap between germline ends came to 13 bases. The CDR3 DNA sequence: TGCAGTGCCCCTGCGGGGACCAACTATGGCTACACCTTC. This gives the protein CSAPAGTNYGYTF.

The chain joins TRBV28 to TRBJ2-1, with 13 nucleotides matching TRBD2. This CDR3 contains 15 residues. V shed 5 bases, J shed 6 bases, and the junction held 4 bases outside the gene matches. Germline CDR1 and CDR2: MDHEN and SYDVKM. CDR3 DNA sequence: TGTGCCAGCAGTCTACGGACTAGCGGGAGCAATGAGCAGTTCTTC. This translates into CASSLRTSGSNEQFF.

The CDR3 here is CASSSHTDTQYF. The CDR3 DNA reads TGTGCCAGTAGTTCCCACACAGATACGCAGTATTTT. The V and J genes are TRBV19 and TRBJ2-3; D call uncertain. CDR3 length: 12 residues. Germline CDR1 LNHDA, CDR2 SQIVND (reference sequence). Trimming took off 5 bases at V and 2 bases at J, with 5 bases between the two ends.

This clonotype appeared many times. The rearrangement links TRBV24-1 to TRBJ2-1, with 8 bases fitting TRBD2. The germline gives CDR1 KGHDR, CDR2 SFDVKD. V was clipped by 9 bases and J by 1 base; unmatched bases: 16. The CDR3 has 18 amino acids. CDR3 DNA: TGTGCCACCGCGGTACCTAGCGGGTCTAAACGGTCCTACAATGAGCAGTTCTTC. It encodes CATAVPSGSKRSYNEQFF.

As regards this clonotype: This sequence is one base from a far larger clone and is likely a read error. CDR3 nucleotide sequence: TGTGCCAGCAGTTCCGGGACTAGCGGTACCTACGAGCAGTACTTC. Amino acids: CASSSGTSGTYEQYF. This chain uses TRBV12-3 or TRBV12-4 with TRBJ2-7; TRBD2 matches 11 bases. CDR3 length equals 15 residues. Trimming cost V 4 bases and J 2 bases; bases outside gene matches: 4.

The J gene is TRBJ1-1, the V gene TRBV19; 8 bases are a match to TRBD1. Per the germline V gene, CDR1 is LNHDA and CDR2 is SQIVND (reference sequence). This CDR3 has 15 amino acids. The V segment lost 3 bases and the J segment 5 bases; nucleotides outside the gene matches: 8. The CDR3: CASSIRTGLGTEAFF. The CDR3 nucleotides are TGTGCCAGTAGTATTCGGACAGGGTTAGGTACTGAAGCTTTCTTT.

The table lists this clonotype with many counts. The chain has TRBV20-1 and TRBJ2-1; 13 bases fit TRBD2. The CDR3 is 15 amino acids. CDR1 DFQATT and CDR2 SNEGSKA come from the germline V gene (reference sequence). Losses at the gene ends were 5 bases for V and 8 bases for J; bases not matched to a gene: 9. The CDR3 coding sequence is TGCAGTGCTCGGGACGGGACTAGCGGGATATATGAGCAGTTCTTC. It codes for CSARDGTSGIYEQFF.

This clonotype was detected ten times or more. The chain couples TRBV28 to TRBJ2-1, with 11 nucleotides matching TRBD2. The J call may be mistaken, given a closer DNA end match to TRBJ2-5. Per the germline V gene, CDR1 is MDHEN and CDR2 is SYDVKM. The CDR3 extends over 13 amino acids. CDR3 sequence reads: CASRTSGVETQYF. The CDR3, as DNA: TGTGCCAGCAGGACTAGCGGGGTAGAGACCCAGTACTTC.

The sample holds one count of this clonotype. With a far larger clone one base away, a read error is the likely cause. The chain links TRBV3-1 to TRBJ2-6; the D gene is possibly TRBD2 (7 bases). Per the germline V gene, CDR1 is LGHDT and CDR2 is YNNKEL (reference sequence). The CDR3 runs to 15 residues. CDR3 residues: CASSLRGAGANVPTF. In nucleotides, the CDR3 is TGTGCCAGCAGCTTAAGGGGGGCGGGGGCCAACGTCCCGACTTTC.

This clonotype was recorded at least ten times. The rearrangement links TRBV12-3 or TRBV12-4 to TRBJ1-2; maybe TRBD1 (5 bases). V lost 1 base to trimming and J lost 8 bases, with 14 bases between them. The CDR3 has 14 amino acids. CDR3 in DNA: TGTGCCAGCAGTTTAGGGACGGGGGGTAAAGGCTACACCTTC. It specifies CASSLGTGGKGYTF.